This paragraph reports one T cell receptor (beta chain). The source of the sample is a study of blood T cells in healthy people across ages. Using a J-beta primer mix together with a sample-barcoded 5' primer, a second PCR was run for about 6 to 12 cycles. TCRdb re-called the 5' RACE reads through MiXCR, storing one row per CDR3 protein. The repertoire holds roughly 2 million distinct CDR3 sequences, with roughly 50% as singletons. CDR3 length: 14 residues. Germline CDR1 is MNHEY and CDR2 is SVGAGI. Between the trimmed V and J ends, which lost 2 bases and 1 base, there was a span of 9 bases. The rearrangement uses TRBV6-5 and TRBJ2-7, with D perhaps TRBD1 (6 bases). Sequenced input: blood. The sequence came from a woman between 40 and 50 years old in good health. CDR3 nucleotide sequence: TGTGCCAGCAGTTACGCAGGGGATTCCTACGAGCAGTACTTC. Its protein is CASSYAGDSYEQYF.